The next 12 T cell receptor beta chains were all read from a single sample in a study of CD8 T cells in Susac syndrome. With random hexamers, roughly 0.45 to 1 ug RNA was reverse transcribed. TCRdb passed the immunoSEQ multiplex PCR reads through MiXCR, listing each CDR3 protein once. The table includes 95,000 or so distinct CDR3 sequences, about 93% detected once. Sequencing was done on a sample of CD8+ T cells from PBMCs. These receptors were taken from a human donor in good health.

The chain joins TRBV6-1 to TRBJ1-1; TRBD1 matches at 10 bases. With 3 bases clipped from V and 4 bases from J, the junction kept 5 bases outside the gene matches. Germline V gene lookup returns CDR1 MNHNS and CDR2 SASEGT. The CDR3 is made up of 15 amino acids. Here the CDR3 reads CASSEGTGESTEAFF. CDR3 nucleotides: TGTGCCAGCAGTGAGGGGACAGGGGAGAGCACTGAAGCTTTCTTT.

This rearrangement joins TRBV5-5 to TRBJ2-7; D may be TRBD2 (5 bases). Looked up from germline, CDR1 is SGHKS and CDR2 is YYEKEE (reference sequence). This CDR3 comprises 13 residues. V was cut by 6 bases and J by 0 bases, with 10 bases left in between. DNA of the CDR3: TGTGCCAGCATTGGAGGAGCCTCCTACGAGCAGTACTTC. Translation: CASIGGASYEQYF.

This clonotype was recorded only once. This chain's CDR3 is CASSHVGVNTEAFF. The CDR3 nucleotides read TGTGCCAGCAGCCATGTCGGAGTGAACACTGAAGCTTTCTTT. The chain uses TRBV3-1 and TRBJ1-1; D not certain. Germline CDR1 and CDR2: LGHDT and YNNKEL (reference sequence). Trimming cost V 3 bases and J 0 bases, with 8 bases left between them. The CDR3 spans 14 residues.

This chain joins TRBV3-1 and TRBJ2-1; D is unresolved. The CDR3 length is 16 residues. Germline V gives CDR1 LGHDT, CDR2 YNNKEL (reference sequence). Trimming took off 4 bases at V and 4 bases at J, with 17 bases between the two ends. CDR3 in DNA: TGTGCCAGCAGCCCCTCATTAGCCCTGATTTACAATGAGCAGTTCTTC. As protein: CASSPSLALIYNEQFF.

The gene calls are TRBV6-2 or TRBV6-3 and TRBJ2-2; D gene uncertain. The V gene lost 6 bases and the J gene lost 5 bases, with 10 bases spanning the gap. The CDR3 spans 13 residues. The V gene's germline CDR1 is MNHEY and CDR2 SVGEGT. Here the CDR3 reads CASSIKRTGELFF. CDR3 coding DNA: TGTGCCAGCAGCATTAAAAGAACCGGGGAGCTGTTTTTT.

The chain combines TRBV7-3 with TRBJ2-1; the D call may be TRBD1 or TRBD2 (6 bases each). CDR3 length equals 14 residues. Germline CDR1 is SGHTA and CDR2 is FQGTGA. V lost 2 bases to trimming and J lost 6 bases, with 11 bases between them. In nucleotides, the CDR3 is TGTGCCAGCAGCTTAGGGGGGCGGGGCAATGAGCAGTTCTTC. It encodes CASSLGGRGNEQFF. Full variable domain (missing parts from reference TRBV7-3 and TRBJ2-1): GAGVSQTPSNKVTEKGKYVELRCDPISGHTALYWYRQSLGQGPEFLIYFQGTGAADDSGLPNDRFFAVRPEGSVSTLKIQRTERGDSAVYLCASSLGGRGNEQFFGPGTRLTVL.

This sequence joins TRBV29-1 and TRBJ2-2; no reliable D call. This CDR3 has 15 amino acids. Germline assignment: CDR1 SQVTM and CDR2 ANQGSEA. V lost 3 bases, J lost 5 bases, and 16 bases lay in between. CDR3 sequence reads: CSVEVGQLRTGELFF. CDR3 bases: TGCAGCGTTGAGGTCGGGCAGCTCCGAACCGGGGAGCTGTTTTTT.

V is TRBV9 and J is TRBJ2-2, with D uncertain. The CDR3 sequence is 14 residues long. Germline V gene data show CDR1 as SGDLS and CDR2 as YYNGEE. V lost 1 base and J lost 4, with 8 bases in between. In DNA form, the CDR3 reads TGTGCCAGCAGCGTAAACCCACCCACCGGGGAGCTGTTTTTT. The encoded protein is CASSVNPPTGELFF.

J is TRBJ1-4 and V is TRBV2; D possibly corresponds to TRBD1 (5 bases). Trimming left V 2 bases short and J 5 bases short, with 12 bases between. Germline loops: CDR1 SNHLY, CDR2 FYNNEI. CDR3 length equals 15 residues. The CDR3 protein is CASSEIRGENEKLFF. The CDR3 DNA reads TGTGCCAGCAGTGAAATAAGGGGCGAAAATGAAAAACTGTTTTTT.

With regard to this clonotype: At one end, the junction sequence differs from germline, possibly due to a read error. This rearrangement joins TRBV15 to TRBJ1-1; 12 nucleotides agree with TRBD1. CDR3 length equals 14 residues. CDR1 and CDR2 from the germline V gene are LNHNV and YYDKDF (reference sequence). CDR3 DNA sequence: TGTGCCACCAGCGGGACAGGGGGCTGGACTGAAGTTTTCTTT. This sequence encodes CATSGTGGWTEVFF.

J is TRBJ2-1 and V is TRBV15; 8 bases agree with TRBD1. There are 15 residues in the CDR3. V was clipped by 1 base and J by 8 bases; unmatched bases: 7. Germline V gene sequence: CDR1 LNHNV, CDR2 YYDKDF (reference sequence). CDR3 amino acids: CATSRAGRGQDEQFF. CDR3 DNA: TGTGCCACCAGCAGAGCGGGCAGGGGGCAGGATGAGCAGTTCTTC.

The chain has TRBV5-4 and TRBJ2-2, with D possibly being TRBD2 (7 bases). This CDR3 has 17 residues. Trimming took 4 bases from V and 2 from J, leaving 18 bases between them. The germline V gene has CDR1 SGHNT and CDR2 YYREEE (reference sequence). CDR3 bases: TGTGCCAGCAGCGACGCCACGGGGGGCCCAAACACCGGGGAGCTGTTTTTT. As protein: CASSDATGGPNTGELFF. Variable domain in full (rest from reference TRBV5-4 and TRBJ2-2): ETGVTQSPTHLIKTRGQQVTLRCSSQSGHNTVSWYQQALGQGPQFIFQYYREEENGRGNFPPRFSGLQFPNYSSELNVNALELDDSALYLCASSDATGGPNTGELFFGEGSRLTVL.